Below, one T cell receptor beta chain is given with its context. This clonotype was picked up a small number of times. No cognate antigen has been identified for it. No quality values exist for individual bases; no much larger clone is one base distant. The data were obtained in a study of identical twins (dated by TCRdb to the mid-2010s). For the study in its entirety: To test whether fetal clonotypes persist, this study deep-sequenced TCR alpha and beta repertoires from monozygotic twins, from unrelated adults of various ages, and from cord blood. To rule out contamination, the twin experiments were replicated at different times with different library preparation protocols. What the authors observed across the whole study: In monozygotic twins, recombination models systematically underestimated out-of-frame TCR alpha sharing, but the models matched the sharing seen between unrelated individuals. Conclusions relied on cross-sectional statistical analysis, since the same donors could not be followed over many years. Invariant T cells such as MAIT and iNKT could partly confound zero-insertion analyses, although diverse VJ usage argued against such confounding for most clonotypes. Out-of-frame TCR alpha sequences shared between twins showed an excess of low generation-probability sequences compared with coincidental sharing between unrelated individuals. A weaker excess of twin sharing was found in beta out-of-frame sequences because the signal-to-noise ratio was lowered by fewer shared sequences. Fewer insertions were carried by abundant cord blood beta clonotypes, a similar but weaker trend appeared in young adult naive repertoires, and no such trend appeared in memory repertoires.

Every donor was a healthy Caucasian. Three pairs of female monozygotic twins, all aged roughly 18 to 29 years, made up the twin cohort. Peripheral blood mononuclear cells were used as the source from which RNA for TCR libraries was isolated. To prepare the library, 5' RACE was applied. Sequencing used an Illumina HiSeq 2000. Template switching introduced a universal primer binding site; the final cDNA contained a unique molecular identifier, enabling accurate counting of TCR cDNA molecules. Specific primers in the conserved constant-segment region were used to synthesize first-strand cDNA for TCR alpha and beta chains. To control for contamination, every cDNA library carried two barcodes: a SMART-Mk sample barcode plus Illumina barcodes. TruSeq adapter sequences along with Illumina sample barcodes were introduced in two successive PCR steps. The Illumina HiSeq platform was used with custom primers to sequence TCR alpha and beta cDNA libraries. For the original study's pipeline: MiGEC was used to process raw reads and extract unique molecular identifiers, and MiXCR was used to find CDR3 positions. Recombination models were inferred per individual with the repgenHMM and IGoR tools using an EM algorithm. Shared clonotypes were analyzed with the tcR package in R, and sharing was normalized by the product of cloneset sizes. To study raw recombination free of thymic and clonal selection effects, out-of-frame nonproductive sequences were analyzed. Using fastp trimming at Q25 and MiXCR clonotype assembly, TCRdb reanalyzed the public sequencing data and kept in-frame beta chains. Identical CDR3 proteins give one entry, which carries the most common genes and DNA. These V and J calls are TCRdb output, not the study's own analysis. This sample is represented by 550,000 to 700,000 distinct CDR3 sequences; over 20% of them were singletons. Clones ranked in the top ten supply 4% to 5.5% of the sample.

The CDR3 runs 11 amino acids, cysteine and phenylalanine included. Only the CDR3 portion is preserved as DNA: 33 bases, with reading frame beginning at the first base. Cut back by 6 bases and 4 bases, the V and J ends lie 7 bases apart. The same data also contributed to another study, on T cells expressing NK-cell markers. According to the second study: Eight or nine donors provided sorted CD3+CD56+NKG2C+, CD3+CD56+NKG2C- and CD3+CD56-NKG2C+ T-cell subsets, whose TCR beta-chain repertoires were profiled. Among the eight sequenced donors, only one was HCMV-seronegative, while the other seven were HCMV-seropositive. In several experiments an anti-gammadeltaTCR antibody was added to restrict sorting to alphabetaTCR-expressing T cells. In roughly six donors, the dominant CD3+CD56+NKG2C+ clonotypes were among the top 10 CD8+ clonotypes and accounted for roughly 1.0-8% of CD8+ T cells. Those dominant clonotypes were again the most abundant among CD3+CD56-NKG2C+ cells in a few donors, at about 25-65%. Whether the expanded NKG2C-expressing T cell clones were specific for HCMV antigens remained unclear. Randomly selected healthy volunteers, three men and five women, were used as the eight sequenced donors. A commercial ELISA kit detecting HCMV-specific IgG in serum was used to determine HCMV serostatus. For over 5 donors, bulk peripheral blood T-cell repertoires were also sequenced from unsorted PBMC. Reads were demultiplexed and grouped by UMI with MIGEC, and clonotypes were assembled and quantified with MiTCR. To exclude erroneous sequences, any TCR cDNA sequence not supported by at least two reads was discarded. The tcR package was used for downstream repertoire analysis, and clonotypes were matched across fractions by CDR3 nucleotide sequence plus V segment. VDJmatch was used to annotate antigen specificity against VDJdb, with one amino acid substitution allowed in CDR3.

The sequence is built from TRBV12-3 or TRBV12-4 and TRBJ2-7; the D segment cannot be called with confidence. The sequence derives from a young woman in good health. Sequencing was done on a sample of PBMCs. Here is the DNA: TGTGCCAGCAGATCGAGGTACGAGCAGTACTTC. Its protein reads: CASRSRYEQYF.